The 32 T cell receptor beta chains given below trace back to one sample, sequenced in a study of blood T cell repertoires in COVID-19. TCRdb keeps only in-frame clones here, not all; method: immunoSEQ multiplex PCR. In the table there are 250,000 or so clones, over 80% of which are singletons. Sample: peripheral blood. The receptor source for this set is a man aged 30-40 years who had recovered from COVID-19.

This clone was observed a handful of times. Its ends do not fully match the called genes, so a read error is possible. The gene calls are TRBV5-1 and TRBJ2-3; D gene unclear. The CDR3 extends over 15 amino acids. Germline CDR1 and CDR2: SGHRS and YFSETQ. The CDR3 DNA is TGCGCCAGCAGCTTGGTAAGCCAGGTTTCAGAGACGCAGTATTTT. This encodes CASSLVSQVSETQYF.

The V gene is TRBV11-2, the J gene TRBJ2-7; the D gene is possibly TRBD2 (6 bases). Trimming removed 2 bases from V and 5 bases from J, with 13 bases in between. This CDR3 region has 14 residues. Germline V lookup: CDR1 SGHAT, CDR2 FQNNGV. In nucleotides, the CDR3 is TGTGCCAGCAGCTTAACTAGCAACAGTAACGAGCAGTACTTC. Translated, it gives CASSLTSNSNEQYF. Full variable domain (missing parts from reference TRBV11-2 and TRBJ2-7): EAGVAQSPRYKIIEKRQSVAFWCNPISGHATLYWYQQILGQGPKLLIQFQNNGVVDDSQLPKDRFSAERLKGVDSTLKIQPAKLEDSAVYLCASSLTSNSNEQYFGPGTRLTVT.

This chain links TRBV6-4 with TRBJ2-2; 9 positions agree with TRBD2. Germline trimming cut 5 bases from V and 6 bases from J; bases unmatched to any gene: 10. From germline, CDR1 is MRHNA and CDR2 SNTAGT. The CDR3 covers 16 residues. CDR3 in amino acids: CASSPAGTSSAGELFF. In DNA, the CDR3 is TGTGCCAGCAGTCCTGCCGGGACTAGCTCAGCCGGGGAGCTGTTTTTT.

This clone was recorded at least ten times. The chain is built from TRBV5-4 and TRBJ1-1; D remains unclear. V was trimmed by 1 base and J by 8 bases, leaving 12 bases between them. CDR1 and CDR2 from the germline V gene are SGHNT and YYREEE (reference sequence). This CDR3 comprises 13 residues. The CDR3 DNA reads TGTGCCAGCAGCTTGTGGCCACAACAAGAAGCTTTCTTT. This codes for CASSLWPQQEAFF.

The rearrangement joins TRBV19 to TRBJ1-5, with 7 bases fitting TRBD1. The CDR3 is 15 amino acids. Per the germline V gene, CDR1 is LNHDA and CDR2 is SQIVND (reference sequence). V dropped 9 bases and J dropped 4; count of bases not matched to a gene: 12. The CDR3 region is CARLRQGLRNQPQHF. CDR3 sequence (DNA): TGTGCCAGGCTTCGACAGGGCTTAAGAAATCAGCCCCAGCATTTT.

The chain joins TRBV6-5 to TRBJ2-7; D uncertain. Germline CDR1 MNHEY, CDR2 SVGAGI. This CDR3 contains 13 residues. Trimming pared 0 bases from V and 3 bases from J, leaving 6 bases between. Here the CDR3 reads CASSYSLRYEQYF. CDR3 sequence (DNA): TGTGCCAGCAGTTACTCCTTGCGCTACGAGCAGTACTTC.

The V gene is TRBV11-2, the J gene TRBJ1-2; D gene unclear. Between the trimmed V and J ends, which lost 2 bases and 8 bases, there was a span of 9 bases. Looked up from germline, CDR1 is SGHAT and CDR2 is FQNNGV. This CDR3 has 12 residues. For the CDR3, the DNA is TGTGCCAGCAGCTTATCTGGGCCGGGCTACACCTTC. Residues: CASSLSGPGYTF.

This chain joins TRBV29-1 and TRBJ2-1; D might be TRBD2 (7 bases). The CDR3 has 13 amino acids. Trimming stripped 3 bases from V and 7 bases from J, with 13 bases between. Germline CDR1 reads SQVTM; CDR2 reads ANQGSEA. CDR3 nucleotides: TGCAGCGTTGATTTGGGGGGGCTTAATGAGCAGTTCTTC. Its translation is CSVDLGGLNEQFF.

The V call is TRBV7-2, the J call TRBJ2-2, with D maybe TRBD2 (6 bases). The germline V gene encodes CDR1 SGHTA and CDR2 FQGNSA. V was trimmed by 6 bases and J by 2 bases, leaving 16 bases between them. CDR3 size: 16 residues. CDR3 residues: CASRPDRGTNTGELFF. CDR3 nucleotide sequence: TGTGCCAGCAGGCCGGACCGGGGGACTAACACCGGGGAGCTGTTTTTT.

This chain joins TRBV5-1 and TRBJ2-1, with D possibly being TRBD2 (5 bases). Germline CDR1 SGHRS, CDR2 YFSETQ. Between the trimmed V and J ends, which lost 4 bases and 5 bases, there was a span of 13 bases. The CDR3 sequence is 14 residues long. The chain's CDR3 is CASSPRAGNNEQFF. The DNA for the CDR3 is TGCGCCAGCAGCCCGCGGGCTGGAAACAATGAGCAGTTCTTC.

This clone was found once. The chain employs TRBV6-2 or TRBV6-3 and TRBJ2-5; weak D call: TRBD2 (6 bases). The germline V and J ends were trimmed by 5 bases and 5 bases, with 18 bases remaining between them. This CDR3 is 15 amino acids long. Germline values: CDR1 MNHEY, CDR2 SVGEGT. Here the CDR3 reads CASSLWDSHGETQYF. CDR3 sequence (DNA): TGTGCCAGCAGTCTATGGGACTCTCATGGCGAGACCCAGTACTTC.

The rearrangement uses TRBV5-6 and TRBJ1-6, with D possibly being TRBD1 (6 bases). Trimming removed 0 bases at V and 9 bases at J, with 7 bases between. Germline V CDR1 and CDR2: SGHDT, YYEEEE. This CDR3 is built from 13 residues. The CDR3 loop is CASSLVGGSPLHF. The CDR3 coding sequence is TGTGCCAGCAGCTTGGTAGGGGGTTCACCCCTCCACTTT.

This chain links TRBV6-5 with TRBJ2-7; D is undetermined. The germline CDR1 and CDR2 sequences are MNHEY and SVGAGI. The CDR3 is 10 amino acids. Trimming took off 7 bases at V and 5 bases at J, with 6 bases between the two ends. The CDR3 DNA reads as TGTGCCAGCATCGTTAACGAGCAGTACTTC. Its protein is CASIVNEQYF.

This sequence joins TRBV27 and TRBJ2-1; the D gene is possibly TRBD1 (6 bases). Trimming removed 1 base at V and 10 bases at J, with 8 bases between. Germline V gives CDR1 MNHEY, CDR2 SMNVEV (reference sequence). There are 12 residues in the CDR3. The CDR3 loop is CASSLFTGEQFF. The CDR3, as DNA: TGTGCCAGCAGTTTATTCACAGGGGAGCAGTTCTTC.

The chain carries TRBV19 and TRBJ2-5, with D tentatively TRBD2 (7 bases). Germline V lookup: CDR1 LNHDA, CDR2 SQIVND (reference sequence). The CDR3 is made up of 15 amino acids. The germline V and J ends were trimmed by 3 bases and 3 bases, with 14 bases remaining between them. The CDR3 bases are TGTGCCAGTAGTATCCCAGGGGAGGGGAAAGAGACCCAGTACTTC. Its protein is CASSIPGEGKETQYF.

This clone was seen a handful of times. This specimen includes other DNA sequences encoding the same CDR3. The chain couples TRBV28 to TRBJ1-5; D might be TRBD1 (6 bases). Trimming pared 3 bases from V and 6 bases from J, leaving 15 bases between. This CDR3 region has 15 residues. Germline CDR1 and CDR2: MDHEN and SYDVKM. CDR3: CASSLGGGGGQPQHF. DNA of the CDR3: TGTGCCAGCAGTTTGGGGGGAGGGGGTGGTCAGCCCCAGCATTTT.

The chain links TRBV6-2 or TRBV6-3 to TRBJ1-2; D unresolved. The CDR3 covers 19 residues. Per germline, CDR1 MNHEY and CDR2 SVGEGT. The ends were cut back, 0 bases at V and 6 bases at J, with 26 bases in the middle. CDR3 in DNA: TGTGCCAGCAGTTACTCGCGGGGAATGAGGCCGTCAACTCGGGATGGCTACACCTTC. As protein: CASSYSRGMRPSTRDGYTF.

V gene TRBV2 combines with J gene TRBJ1-5, with 9 bases that match TRBD1. Germline CDR1 and CDR2: SNHLY and FYNNEI. V shed 4 bases, J shed 7 bases, and the junction held 5 bases outside the gene matches. There are 14 residues in the CDR3. In DNA form, the CDR3 reads TGTGCCAGCAGTGGGGACAGGGAGGACCAGCCCCAGCATTTT. Amino acid sequence: CASSGDREDQPQHF.

Turning to this clone: A read error may be the cause here, since a much bigger clone is one base away. The chain employs TRBV6-5 and TRBJ1-2; TRBD1 agrees at 7 bases. The CDR3 consists of 13 residues. Trimming at V came to 4 bases and at J to 2 bases, leaving 1 base not matched to a gene. Germline V gene lookup returns CDR1 MNHEY and CDR2 SVGAGI. In DNA, the CDR3 is TGTGCCAGCAGTTCGGACAGGAACTATGGCTACACCTTC. This gives the protein CASSSDRNYGYTF.

V usage is TRBV5-1 and J usage is TRBJ2-5; 11 positions match TRBD2. The CDR3 extends over 17 amino acids. Trimming at V came to 0 bases and at J to 6 bases, leaving 10 bases not matched to a gene. Germline V CDR1 and CDR2: SGHRS, YFSETQ. CDR3 region: CASSLVGAPSGGKTQYF. CDR3 DNA sequence: TGCGCCAGCAGCTTGGTTGGTGCCCCTAGCGGGGGGAAGACCCAGTACTTC.

CDR3 sequence reads: CSASGQGGYNEQFF. CDR3 coding DNA: TGCAGCGCCTCCGGGCAAGGGGGCTACAATGAGCAGTTCTTC. V usage is TRBV29-1 and J usage is TRBJ2-1, with a weak D call TRBD1 (6 bases). Deletions cut 7 bases from V and 3 bases from J, with 16 bases between. Germline V CDR1 and CDR2: SQVTM, ANQGSEA. The CDR3 contains 14 residues.

This rearrangement joins TRBV19 to TRBJ2-1; D perhaps matches TRBD2 (6 bases). Deletions cut 7 bases from V and 0 bases from J, with 13 bases between. CDR1 and CDR2 from the germline V gene are LNHDA and SQIVND (reference sequence). The CDR3 is 15 amino acids. CDR3 nucleotides: TGTGCCAGTAAGGGCGGGATTAGCTCCTACAATGAGCAGTTCTTC. Its protein is CASKGGISSYNEQFF. Combining the CDR3 with reference TRBV19 and TRBJ2-1 gives the whole variable domain DGGITQSPKYLFRKEGQNVTLSCEQNLNHDAMYWYRQDPGQGLRLIYYSQIVNDFQKGDIAEGYSVSREKKESFPLTVTSAQKNPTAFYLCASKGGISSYNEQFFGPGTRLTVL.

The chain combines TRBV6-5 with TRBJ2-7; 8 nucleotides agree with TRBD1. Trimming took 2 bases from V and 6 from J; bases not matched to a gene: 6. The length of the CDR3 is 14 residues. Germline V gene data show CDR1 as MNHEY and CDR2 as SVGAGI. CDR3 region: CASSYGQGAGEQYF. The CDR3 DNA reads as TGTGCCAGCAGTTACGGGCAGGGGGCCGGCGAGCAGTACTTC.

This chain links TRBV11-2 with TRBJ1-2, with D unresolved. Germline V gene data show CDR1 as SGHAT and CDR2 as FQNNGV. The CDR3 spans 12 residues. With 4 bases removed from V and 7 bases from J, the gap between germline ends came to 10 bases. CDR3 region: CASSSPGTGYTF. The CDR3 DNA reads as TGTGCCAGCAGCTCCCCAGGCACTGGCTACACCTTC.

This chain uses TRBV7-2 with TRBJ1-4; the match to TRBD1 covers 8 bases. The CDR3 covers 14 residues. Losses at the gene ends were 5 bases for V and 8 bases for J; bases not matched to a gene: 7. The germline CDR1 and CDR2 sequences are SGHTA and FQGNSA. The CDR3 region is CASSPDRGSEKLFF. DNA for the CDR3: TGTGCCAGCAGCCCCGACAGGGGAAGCGAAAAACTGTTTTTT.

The V and J genes are TRBV29-1 and TRBJ1-4; 7 nucleotides line up with TRBD1. J gave up 4 bases and V 5 bases, and 4 bases lay outside the gene matches. From germline, CDR1 is SQVTM and CDR2 ANQGSEA. The CDR3 runs to 13 residues. CDR3: CSVKQGINEKLFF. The CDR3 nucleotides read TGCAGCGTTAAACAGGGGATTAATGAAAAACTGTTTTTT. The full variable domain, rest sourced from reference TRBV29-1 and TRBJ1-4, is SAVISQKPSRDICQRGTSLTIQCQVDSQVTMMFWYRQQPGQSLTLIATANQGSEATYESGFVIDKFPISRPNLTFSTLTVSNMSPEDSSIYLCSVKQGINEKLFFGSGTQLSVL.

V gene TRBV5-1 combines with J gene TRBJ2-1, with TRBD1 identical over 10 bases. The CDR3 totals 14 residues. CDR1 SGHRS and CDR2 YFSETQ come from the germline V gene. Trimming took 6 bases from V and 10 from J; bases not matched to a gene: 10. DNA for the CDR3: TGCGCCAGCACCCCCGGGACAGGGGTGCGGGAGCAGTTCTTC. This codes for CASTPGTGVREQFF.

This CDR3 reads CASSAGTGSQHF. CDR3 nucleotides: TGTGCCAGCAGCGCCGGGACAGGGTCCCAGCATTTT. The rearrangement links TRBV5-5 to TRBJ1-5, with 9 nucleotides matching TRBD1. This CDR3 has 12 amino acids. Germline V CDR1 and CDR2: SGHKS, YYEKEE (reference sequence). V gave up 4 bases and J gave up 11 bases; unmatched junction bases: 4.

This chain uses TRBV14 with TRBJ2-2, with D hard to call. The CDR3 is made up of 16 amino acids. Germline lookup yields CDR1 SGHDN and CDR2 FVKESK. The V gene lost 3 bases and the J gene lost 0 bases, with 11 bases spanning the gap. The CDR3 reads CASSQRLPSNTGELFF. CDR3 bases: TGTGCCAGCAGCCAGAGGCTACCCTCGAACACCGGGGAGCTGTTTTTT. The full variable domain, in which reference TRBV14 and TRBJ2-2 provide the parts outside the CDR3, is EAGVTQFPSHSVIEKGQTVTLRCDPISGHDNLYWYRRVMGKEIKFLLHFVKESKQDESGMPNNRFLAERTGGTYSTLKVQPAELEDSGVYFCASSQRLPSNTGELFFGEGSRLTVL.

This rearrangement joins TRBV18 to TRBJ2-1; 7 nucleotides match TRBD2. Trimming took 6 bases from V and 7 from J; bases not matched to a gene: 9. The CDR3 runs to 14 residues. Germline assignment: CDR1 KGHSH and CDR2 LQKENI. The CDR3 reads CASSAGGGDNEQFF. Written as DNA, the CDR3 is TGTGCCAGCTCCGCCGGGGGAGGGGATAATGAGCAGTTCTTC.

This chain uses TRBV11-1 with TRBJ2-7, with D tentatively TRBD2 (6 bases). The CDR3 covers 13 residues. Deletions cut 4 bases from V and 3 bases from J, with 10 bases between. Germline CDR1 is SGHAT and CDR2 is FQDESV (reference sequence). This CDR3 reads CASSSGLHYEQYF. Written as DNA, the CDR3 is TGTGCCAGCAGCTCGGGACTCCACTACGAGCAGTACTTC.

The rearrangement links TRBV7-3 to TRBJ2-1; 12 bases line up with TRBD2. Germline V gene data show CDR1 as SGHTA and CDR2 as FQGTGA. The CDR3 is 22 amino acids. Trimming removed 5 bases from V and 7 bases from J; junction bases left unmatched: 27. CDR3 protein: CASSLLPALAGGPGFRGNEQFF. CDR3 DNA sequence: TGTGCCAGCAGCCTCCTTCCCGCCCTAGCGGGGGGGCCGGGTTTCCGGGGAAATGAGCAGTTCTTC.